The entry below gives a single T cell receptor beta chain sequence along with its context. The CDR3 runs 15 residues. Germline CDR1 reads MGHDK; CDR2 reads SYGVNS. After removal of 2 bases from V and 3 bases from J, the junction contained 4 bases not matched to a gene. Across about two dozen US areas, participants ranged in age from 18 to 89 years. Sequencing was performed with immunoSEQ multiplex PCR; in TCRdb, only in-frame clones are kept and a portion is missing. The table includes roughly 150,000 clones, over 70% detected once. These data are taken from a study of blood T cell repertoires in COVID-19. In the study overall: Sample material is recorded as cDNA or gDNA derived from T cells, B-cell-depleted T cells, or PBMCs.

The sequence derives from a woman in her thirties or forties with acute COVID-19. The sample consisted of PBMCs or T cells enriched from blood (not recorded which). This sequence joins TRBV25-1 and TRBJ2-1; the match to TRBD1 covers 7 bases. CDR3 sequence: CASSEGTGVYNEQFF. The CDR3, as DNA: TGTGCCAGCAGTGAAGGTACAGGGGTCTACAATGAGCAGTTCTTC.